One and the same sample provided the 16 T cell receptor beta chains below, sequenced in a study of T cells in Graves' hyperthyroidism and ophthalmopathy. Amplification targeted TCR beta CDR3 regions from RNA transcripts. The primer set for the first-round RT-PCR of the TCR CDR3 was HTBI. TCRdb itself ran the multiplex PCR reads through MiXCR, one entry per CDR3 protein. The sample has fewer than 650,000 distinct CDR3 sequences, about 15% seen once. The sequenced material came from blood. The receptors here all came from a woman aged 25-40 years with Graves' hyperthyroidism that later progressed to Graves' ophthalmopathy.

This clonotype was picked up a small number of times. The CDR3 region is CASSPSGQGNTGELFF. CDR3 nucleotide sequence: TGTGCCAGCTCACCATCGGGACAGGGAAACACCGGGGAGCTGTTTTTT. The J gene is TRBJ2-2, the V gene TRBV18; 9 nucleotides match TRBD1. Germline CDR1 and CDR2: KGHSH and LQKENI. The CDR3 consists of 16 residues. J gave up 2 bases and V 2 bases, and 3 bases lay outside the gene matches.

This chain links TRBV5-6 with TRBJ2-3; D possibly matches TRBD1 or TRBD2 (6 bases each). V shed 6 bases and J shed 2 bases, with 16 bases lying between them. Germline lookup yields CDR1 SGHDT and CDR2 YYEEEE. This CDR3 spans 15 amino acids. The CDR3 DNA is TGTGCCAGCAATCCGACAGGAGGGCTCACAGATACGCAGTATTTT. Translation gives CASNPTGGLTDTQYF.

This clonotype was observed at least ten times. The gene calls are TRBV3-1 and TRBJ2-3, with D maybe TRBD2 (5 bases). This CDR3 is built from 15 residues. With 4 bases removed from V and 0 bases from J, the gap between germline ends came to 11 bases. The V gene's germline CDR1 is LGHDT and CDR2 YNNKEL (reference sequence). CDR3 in DNA: TGTGCCAGCAGCCGACCGGGGAGCAGCACAGATACGCAGTATTTT. Translating it yields CASSRPGSSTDTQYF.

In this sample, this clonotype turned up many times. This chain links TRBV7-9 with TRBJ2-1; 7 bases line up with TRBD1. This CDR3 contains 15 residues. V lost 4 bases and J lost 7; bases outside the gene matches: 10. Germline V gene sequence: CDR1 SEHNR, CDR2 FQNEAQ (reference sequence). Here the CDR3 DNA reads TGTGCCAGCAGCTCCGACAGGGTATTATTGAATGAGCAGTTCTTC. Protein sequence: CASSSDRVLLNEQFF.

The V and J genes are TRBV6-5 and TRBJ2-7, with a tentative D call TRBD1 (6 bases). This CDR3 comprises 18 residues. Germline values: CDR1 MNHEY, CDR2 SVGAGI. V was trimmed by 2 bases and J by 0 bases, leaving 20 bases between them. CDR3 bases: TGTGCCAGCAGTTACGTAAATCCGGGACAATTCAGCTCCTACGAGCAGTACTTC. Protein sequence: CASSYVNPGQFSSYEQYF.

This sequence joins TRBV5-1 and TRBJ1-6, with 8 positions matching TRBD1. The CDR3 spans 17 residues. The trim removed 4 bases at V and 3 bases at J, leaving 9 bases unmatched. Germline loops: CDR1 SGHRS, CDR2 YFSETQ. The CDR3 region has the DNA TGCGCCAGCAGCGGCACGACAGGGGATGGCTATAATTCACCCCTCCACTTT. Amino acid sequence: CASSGTTGDGYNSPLHF.

This clonotype has only a few counts. This chain connects TRBV20-1 to TRBJ2-7; D might be TRBD1 (5 bases). Germline values: CDR1 DFQATT, CDR2 SNEGSKA (reference sequence). The CDR3 runs 14 residues. Trimming pared 1 base from V and 7 bases from J, leaving 17 bases between. Written as DNA, the CDR3 is TGCAGTGCTAGAGTTAGGGGATACTACGCGGAGCAGTACTTC. This codes for CSARVRGYYAEQYF.

The V call is TRBV5-4, the J call TRBJ2-7, with TRBD2 as a possible D gene (5 bases). V was pared by 5 bases and J by 2 bases, with 8 bases between. Germline V CDR1 and CDR2: SGHNT, YYREEE (reference sequence). The CDR3 is 12 amino acids. The CDR3 DNA reads TGTGCCAGCAGAGGAGGTCCCTACGAGCAGTACTTC. Protein: CASRGGPYEQYF.

Remarks on this clonotype: This could be a read error, since a much larger clone is one nucleotide away. This sequence joins TRBV12-3 or TRBV12-4 and TRBJ1-1; no definite D call. The CDR3 totals 16 residues. V shed 5 bases and J shed 1 base, with 17 bases lying between them. The CDR3 spells CASSRNGRRGNTEAFF. As DNA, the CDR3 is TGTGCCAGCAGTCGAAACGGGAGAAGAGGGAACACTGAAGCTTTCTTT.

This clonotype occurred many times. The CDR3 DNA sequence: TGTGCCAGCAGTTACGCTCCCCAGGGGGCAGGGGAGACCCAGTACTTC. It encodes CASSYAPQGAGETQYF. The V call is TRBV6-5, the J call TRBJ2-5; 8 positions agree with TRBD1. V was pared by 2 bases and J by 5 bases, with 10 bases of the junction left unmatched. CDR1 and CDR2 from the germline V gene are MNHEY and SVGAGI. This CDR3 is built from 16 residues.

This chain joins TRBV20-1 and TRBJ2-7; 10 bases map to TRBD2. This CDR3 contains 14 residues. Looked up from germline, CDR1 is DFQATT and CDR2 is SNEGSKA (reference sequence). Trimming took 4 bases from V and 4 from J; bases not matched to a gene: 7. CDR3 DNA: TGCAGTGCTATGACTAGCGGGCATGGTTACGAGCAGTACTTC. This codes for CSAMTSGHGYEQYF.

CDR3 loop: CASSLAGAGLDLEQFF. The CDR3 DNA is TGCGCCAGCAGCTTGGCCGGGGCGGGACTAGACCTTGAGCAGTTCTTC. The gene calls are TRBV5-1 and TRBJ2-1; 8 bases fit TRBD2. Germline lookup yields CDR1 SGHRS and CDR2 YFSETQ. Losses at the gene ends were 0 bases for V and 9 bases for J; bases not matched to a gene: 11. The CDR3 contains 16 residues.

The genes are TRBV6-1 and TRBJ2-3; 11 nucleotides agree with TRBD2. The junction had 3 bases not matched to a gene; V was cut back by 0 bases and J by 4 bases. The germline CDR1 and CDR2 sequences are MNHNS and SASEGT. This CDR3 has 16 amino acids. In DNA form, the CDR3 reads TGTGCCAGCAGTGAAGCGCTAGCGGGAGGTTCAGATACGCAGTATTTT. As protein: CASSEALAGGSDTQYF.

Ten or more counts support this clonotype. The rearrangement links TRBV11-2 to TRBJ2-1; D might be TRBD1 or TRBD2, each matching 5 bases. The CDR3 runs to 13 residues. V lost 5 bases and J 7 bases, leaving 12 bases between the germline ends. Per the germline V gene, CDR1 is SGHAT and CDR2 is FQNNGV. CDR3 sequence: CASSPPGRNEQFF. CDR3 in DNA: TGTGCCAGCAGCCCCCCGGGGCGAAATGAGCAGTTCTTC. Full variable domain (missing parts from reference TRBV11-2 and TRBJ2-1): EAGVAQSPRYKIIEKRQSVAFWCNPISGHATLYWYQQILGQGPKLLIQFQNNGVVDDSQLPKDRFSAERLKGVDSTLKIQPAKLEDSAVYLCASSPPGRNEQFFGPGTRLTVL.

This clonotype has ten or more counts. The chain recombines TRBV6-2 or TRBV6-3 with TRBJ1-5; D gene unclear. This CDR3 spans 12 amino acids. Trimming stripped 6 bases from V and 4 bases from J, with 7 bases between. Germline V gene data show CDR1 as MNHEY and CDR2 as SVGEGT. CDR3: CASRFPNQPQHF. DNA of the CDR3: TGTGCCAGCAGATTCCCAAATCAGCCCCAGCATTTT.

This clonotype appeared many times. This chain connects TRBV14 to TRBJ1-1; no firm D call. Germline V lookup: CDR1 SGHDN, CDR2 FVKESK. The length of the CDR3 is 13 residues. Trimming cost V 2 bases and J 1 base, with 5 bases left between them. The CDR3 sequence is CASSQMQNTEAFF. The CDR3 DNA reads as TGTGCCAGCAGCCAAATGCAGAACACTGAAGCTTTCTTT. Looking up the rest from reference TRBV14 and TRBJ1-1 gives the full variable domain: EAGVTQFPSHSVIEKGQTVTLRCDPISGHDNLYWYRRVMGKEIKFLLHFVKESKQDESGMPNNRFLAERTGGTYSTLKVQPAELEDSGVYFCASSQMQNTEAFFGQGTRLTVV.